One and the same sample provided the 9 T cell receptor beta chains below, sequenced in a study of blood T cell repertoires in COVID-19. Produced via immunoSEQ multiplex PCR; TCRdb's table is partial and in-frame only. The table has 240,000 or so clones, about 88% seen once. Sequenced material: peripheral blood. These receptors were obtained from an older woman with active or convalescent COVID-19.

The chain recombines TRBV6-1 with TRBJ1-3; no clear D. CDR3 length equals 15 residues. V lost 3 bases and J 0 bases, leaving 9 bases between the germline ends. Germline CDR1 and CDR2: MNHNS and SASEGT. CDR3 in amino acids: CASSDPLYSGNTIYF. In DNA, the CDR3 is TGTGCCAGCAGTGATCCCCTATACTCTGGAAACACCATATATTTT.

DNA for the CDR3: TGTGCCAGTAGTTTGAGGGGGCTTTGGGGCTACACCTTC. This encodes CASSLRGLWGYTF. V usage is TRBV19 and J usage is TRBJ1-2; TRBD1 agrees at 7 bases. V gave up 5 bases and J gave up 8 bases; unmatched junction bases: 8. The CDR3 has 13 amino acids. Germline-derived CDR1 and CDR2 are LNHDA and SQIVND (reference sequence).

This clone was found once. This chain uses TRBV10-3 with TRBJ1-5; 9 bases align to TRBD1. Germline V CDR1 and CDR2: ENHRY, SYGVKD. Germline trimming cut 10 bases from V and 5 bases from J; bases unmatched to any gene: 6. CDR3 size: 13 residues. CDR3 in amino acids: CATEQGADQPQHF. CDR3 nucleotides: TGTGCCACCGAACAGGGGGCCGATCAGCCCCAGCATTTT.

The chain is built from TRBV2 and TRBJ1-1, with D possibly being TRBD1 (5 bases). Trimming removed 6 bases from V and 3 bases from J, with 17 bases in between. Per the germline V gene, CDR1 is SNHLY and CDR2 is FYNNEI. The CDR3 covers 15 residues. CDR3 sequence reads: CASRIDSLRDTEAFF. The CDR3 DNA reads TGTGCCAGCAGAATCGACAGCCTAAGGGACACTGAAGCTTTCTTT.

The chain is built from TRBV19 and TRBJ1-5; tentatively, D is TRBD1 (5 bases). The CDR3 runs to 13 residues. Germline V gene sequence: CDR1 LNHDA, CDR2 SQIVND (reference sequence). The V and J ends lost 7 bases and 4 bases respectively, with 11 bases between them. The CDR3 region is CASIGETNQPQHF. The DNA of the CDR3 is TGTGCCAGTATAGGGGAAACAAATCAGCCCCAGCATTTT.

This sequence joins TRBV18 and TRBJ1-6, with 9 bases fitting TRBD1. The CDR3 extends over 15 amino acids. Germline V gene data show CDR1 as KGHSH and CDR2 as LQKENI. Trimming took 0 bases from V and 7 from J; bases not matched to a gene: 1. CDR3 nucleotides: TGTGCCAGCTCACCACCAGGACAGGGGAATTCACCCCTCCACTTT. It is translated as CASSPPGQGNSPLHF. The variable domain in full, completed from reference TRBV18 and TRBJ1-6, reads NAGVMQNPRHLVRRRGQEARLRCSPMKGHSHVYWYRQLPEEGLKFMVYLQKENIIDESGMPKERFSAEFPKEGPSILRIQQVVRGDSAAYFCASSPPGQGNSPLHFGNGTRLTVT.

The chain employs TRBV3-1 (or the pseudogene TRBV3-2) and TRBJ1-2; no clear D gene. The CDR3 consists of 13 residues. Germline V CDR1 and CDR2: LGHDT, YNNKEL (reference sequence). Trimming left V 4 bases short and J 4 bases short, with 10 bases between. The CDR3 loop is CASSPQAFYGYTF. CDR3 bases: TGTGCCAGCAGCCCGCAGGCCTTCTATGGCTACACCTTC.

V and J are TRBV7-8 and TRBJ1-5; no clear D gene. The ends were cut back, 1 base at V and 5 bases at J, with 6 bases in the middle. Per the germline V gene, CDR1 is SGHVS and CDR2 is FQNEAQ. CDR3 size: 13 residues. The CDR3 is CASSLVVYQPQHF. CDR3 sequence (DNA): TGTGCCAGCAGCTTAGTAGTTTATCAGCCCCAGCATTTT.

The chain combines TRBV7-2 with TRBJ1-1; D is undetermined. CDR1 is SGHTA, CDR2 FQGNSA, per germline. The CDR3 runs 11 residues. V lost 4 bases and J lost 3, with 3 bases in between. CDR3 DNA sequence: TGTGCCAGCAGCTCATACACTGAAGCTTTCTTT. It is translated as CASSSYTEAFF.